Detailed here is one T cell receptor (beta chain). The antigen it recognizes is unknown. Base qualities are not provided; no much larger clone lies one nucleotide away. Whole blood was collected in K2EDTA tubes by collaborating institutions according to the institutions' own protocols. Collaborator samples were shipped for TCRbeta analysis as frozen whole blood, isolated PBMCs, or DNA extracted from either sample type. The data are from a study of blood T cell repertoires in COVID-19 (dated by TCRdb to about 2020). Looking at the study overall: Collaborator samples came from the United States, Italy and Spain and covered acute and convalescent phases of COVID-19. The samples were drawn from two sources: the first 160 participants of the ongoing ImmuneRACE study, and fewer than 1,500 subjects contributed by 6 global collaborators. The material from the prospective study consisted of cDNA or gDNA derived from T cells, B-cell-depleted T cells, or PBMCs. HLA class I and class II types, where available, came from metadata supplied by the sample provider rather than from assay-based typing. A de-identified subject ID, COVID-19 status, age in years and sex were almost always included in the sample metadata. The dataset comprised deeply sampled blood TCRbeta repertoires from subjects exposed to, actively infected with, or recovered from COVID-19. The repertoires were released in a freely available public database meant as a resource for research on the immune response to SARS-CoV-2. General conclusions and limits of the study: The amount of clinical and demographic metadata varied by source and participant and was provided uncurated.

TCRbeta CDR3 regions were amplified from genomic DNA using the immunoSEQ Assay, a bias-controlled multiplex PCR. For the original study's pipeline: The number of nucleated cells in each sample was estimated from the amplification of reference gene primers within the assay. To quantify the absolute abundance of each unique TCRbeta CDR3 rearrangement, sequence reads were collapsed and filtered. For each sample, productive Simpson clonality was calculated as the square root of Simpson's diversity index across productive rearrangements. TCRdb's version of the immuneACCESS table is confined to in-frame rearrangements and falls short of the full clone set. An unresolved V gene accounts for under half of the shortfall where checked; the remainder is of unknown origin. V and J calls and clone size follow that table, whereas D and trimming were derived from the DNA. The table for this sample lists 100,000 to 150,000 clones; approximately 80% of them were counted only once. The ten top clones hold roughly 15% of the sample.

From the germline V gene (reference sequence), CDR1 is LGHDT and CDR2 is YNNKEL. V and J are trimmed by 4 bases and 5 bases, and the gene matches miss 19 bases of the junction. From cysteine to phenylalanine, the CDR3 is 19 amino acids long. Only the CDR3 DNA is retained, 57 bases long and in frame from the first base. The TCR originated in a woman aged 50 to 60 with acute or convalescent COVID-19. The chain is encoded by TRBV3-1 (or the pseudogene TRBV3-2) joined to TRBJ2-3; the junction holds 9 bases that match TRBD2. Sequencing was performed on peripheral blood. The CDR3 protein is CASSPQRGWVAGVEDTQYF. The DNA sequence is as follows: TGTGCCAGCAGCCCTCAACGGGGTTGGGTAGCGGGGGTTGAAGATACGCAGTATTTT.